Listed below are T cell receptor beta chains from one sample, sequenced in a study of CD8 T cells in Susac syndrome. One entry per CDR3 protein results from TCRdb running MiXCR on the immunoSEQ multiplex PCR reads. The table shows 200,000 to 250,000 distinct CDR3 sequences, with about 94% occurring only once. The sample taken for sequencing was CD4+ T cells from PBMCs. The source of these receptors is a human donor with Susac syndrome. Each CDR3 is given with its conserved first and last residue. Fields, in order: clone size, J gene, V gene, D gene, CDR3 protein, CDR3 DNA. D genes are given only for firm matches. For some rows the clone size is stated as once, few or many, or as a class when expanded; others skip it.

. TRBJ2-3 TRBV20-1 TRBD2 CSARASGEADTQYF TGCAGTGCTAGAGCTAGCGGGGAGGCAGATACGCAGTATTTT
. TRBJ1-4 TRBV29-1 . CSVDVNEKLFF TGCAGCGTTGACGTAAATGAAAAACTGTTTTTT
. TRBJ2-3 TRBV6-5 TRBD2 CASSRAGGVDTQYF TGTGCCAGCAGCCGGGCGGGGGGTGTGGATACGCAGTATTTT
. TRBJ1-1 TRBV5-1 TRBD1 CASSPDRGETTEAFF TGCGCCAGCAGCCCGGACAGGGGTGAGACCACTGAAGCTTTCTTT
. TRBJ2-3 TRBV24-1 TRBD2 CATMGGYTDTQYF TGTGCCACCATGGGGGGGTACACAGATACGCAGTATTTT
. TRBJ1-1 TRBV24-1 TRBD1 CATSDRDSYGAFF TGTGCCACCAGTGACCGGGACAGTTATGGAGCTTTCTTT
. TRBJ2-7 TRBV7-2 TRBD1 CASSRGQGGPYEQYF TGTGCCAGCAGCCGGGGACAGGGGGGACCCTACGAGCAGTACTTC
. TRBJ1-2 TRBV20-1 . CSARDLFGYYGYTF TGCAGTGCTAGAGATTTGTTTGGCTACTATGGCTACACCTTC
once TRBJ2-1 TRBV12-5 TRBD1 CATGGEVYNEQFF TGTGCCACAGGGGGCGAAGTTTACAATGAGCAGTTCTTC
. TRBJ1-5 TRBV2 . CASREGGYSNQPQHF TGTGCCAGCAGAGAAGGGGGTTATAGCAATCAGCCCCAGCATTTT
. TRBJ1-4 TRBV29-1 TRBD1 CSVAGQGTNEKLFF TGCAGCGTTGCCGGACAGGGAACTAATGAAAAACTGTTTTTT
. TRBJ2-2 TRBV6-5 TRBD1 CASSTQGALGGELFF TGTGCCAGCAGTACACAGGGGGCGCTGGGCGGGGAGCTGTTTTTT
. TRBJ2-3 TRBV11-2 . CASSLRGLFTDTQYF TGTGCCAGCAGCTTGCGGGGACTCTTCACAGATACGCAGTATTTT
. TRBJ1-5 TRBV28 TRBD1 CASSPGTGGGNQHF TGTGCCAGCAGCCCAGGGACAGGGGGCGGTAACCAGCATTTT
. TRBJ1-6 TRBV6-2/TRBV6-3 . CASSANVGQRSPLHF TGTGCCAGCAGTGCCAATGTTGGACAGAGATCACCCCTCCACTTT
. TRBJ1-2 TRBV7-3 . CASSATSYALGYTF TGTGCCAGCAGCGCGACCTCCTACGCGTTGGGCTACACCTTC
. TRBJ1-6 TRBV7-2 . CASSLEAVGNSPLHF TGTGCCAGCAGCTTAGAGGCAGTCGGTAATTCACCCCTCCACTTT
. TRBJ2-5 TRBV20-1 . CSATSDSHTQETQYF TGCAGTGCTACCTCGGACAGTCACACCCAAGAGACCCAGTACTTC
few TRBJ1-4 TRBV7-2 . CASSLQGNEKLFF TGTGCCAGCAGCCTACAGGGAAATGAAAAACTGTTTTTT
. TRBJ1-6 TRBV9 . CASSVEAGARGSPLHF TGTGCCAGCAGCGTAGAAGCAGGGGCGAGAGGTTCACCCCTCCACTTT
. TRBJ2-5 TRBV2 TRBD2 CASSARGGRETQYF TGTGCCAGCAGTGCGCGGGGGGGCCGAGAGACCCAGTACTTC
once TRBJ1-2 TRBV18 TRBD1 CASSKDRAGYTF TGTGCCAGCTCAAAAGACAGGGCAGGCTACACCTTC
once TRBJ1-2 TRBV6-6 . CASRNHQGKDYGYTF TGTGCCAGCAGGAATCACCAGGGGAAGGACTATGGCTACACCTTC
. TRBJ2-1 TRBV5-1 TRBD2 CASRFSGGTYNEQFF TGCGCCAGCAGGTTCAGCGGGGGGACCTACAATGAGCAGTTCTTC
. TRBJ2-6 TRBV6-5 TRBD1 CASSLSGGYSGANVLTF TGTGCCAGCAGTTTGTCAGGGGGTTACTCTGGGGCCAACGTCCTGACTTTC
. TRBJ1-2 TRBV12-3/TRBV12-4 . CASSLQGLNGYTF TGTGCCAGCAGTTTACAGGGCTTGAATGGCTACACCTTC
. TRBJ2-5 TRBV24-1 TRBD2 CATSDRGTSGEGTQYF TGTGCCACCAGTGACCGGGGGACTAGCGGGGAGGGGACCCAGTACTTC
once TRBJ2-3 TRBV7-6 . CASMPQGPSDTQYF TGTGCCAGCATGCCTCAGGGCCCGTCAGATACGCAGTATTTT
few TRBJ1-2 TRBV30 . CAWSVGWLTISNYGYTF TGTGCCTGGAGTGTAGGATGGTTAACCATCTCTAACTATGGCTACACCTTC
. TRBJ2-5 TRBV28 . CASGLLQETQYF TGTGCCAGCGGTTTGTTACAAGAGACCCAGTACTTC
. TRBJ2-3 TRBV12-3/TRBV12-4 . CASSFIGTDTQYF TGTGCCAGCAGTTTCATCGGGACAGATACGCAGTATTTT
. TRBJ2-3 TRBV28 . CASSRGPQDTQYF TGTGCCAGCAGTAGGGGCCCCCAGGATACGCAGTATTTT
. TRBJ2-1 TRBV12-3/TRBV12-4 . CASSFRGWGYNEQFF TGTGCCAGCAGCTTCCGAGGCTGGGGCTACAATGAGCAGTTCTTC
. TRBJ1-5 TRBV7-2 TRBD1 CASSSGQGSNQPQHF TGTGCCAGCAGCTCGGGACAGGGTAGCAATCAGCCCCAGCATTTT
. TRBJ1-2 TRBV29-1 TRBD1 CSVQGTGTYGYTF TGCAGCGTTCAGGGGACAGGGACCTATGGCTACACCTTC
. TRBJ2-1 TRBV18 TRBD2 CASSPRTGTSSYNEQFF TGTGCCAGCTCACCCCGTACAGGGACTAGCTCCTACAATGAGCAGTTCTTC
. TRBJ2-2 TRBV4-2 . CASSQEPRGANTGELFF TGTGCCAGCAGCCAAGAACCCAGGGGCGCGAACACCGGGGAGCTGTTTTTT